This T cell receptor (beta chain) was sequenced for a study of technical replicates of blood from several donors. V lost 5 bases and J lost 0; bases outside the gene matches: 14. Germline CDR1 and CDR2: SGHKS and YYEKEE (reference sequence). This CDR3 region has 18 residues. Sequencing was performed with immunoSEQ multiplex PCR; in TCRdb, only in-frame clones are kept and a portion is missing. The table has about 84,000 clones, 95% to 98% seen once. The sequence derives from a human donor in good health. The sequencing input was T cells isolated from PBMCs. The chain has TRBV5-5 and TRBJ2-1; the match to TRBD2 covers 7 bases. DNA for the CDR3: TGTGCCAGCAGTTCGGTGGCAGGGAGGGTCTTCTCCTACAATGAGCAGTTCTTC. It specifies CASSSVAGRVFSYNEQFF.